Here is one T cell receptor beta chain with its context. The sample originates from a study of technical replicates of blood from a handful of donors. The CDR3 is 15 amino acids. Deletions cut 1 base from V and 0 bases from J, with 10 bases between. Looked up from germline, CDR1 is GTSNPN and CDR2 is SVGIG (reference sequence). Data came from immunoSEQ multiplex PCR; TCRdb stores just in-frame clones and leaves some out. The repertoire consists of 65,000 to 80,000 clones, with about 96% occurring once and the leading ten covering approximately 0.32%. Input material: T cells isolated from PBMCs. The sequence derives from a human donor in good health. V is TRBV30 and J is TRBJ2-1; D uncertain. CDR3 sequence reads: CAWSAVSNSYNEQFF. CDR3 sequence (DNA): TGTGCCTGGAGTGCGGTCTCCAACTCCTACAATGAGCAGTTCTTC.